These 17 T cell receptor beta chains were all obtained from the same sample, sequenced in a study of identifying expanded T cells in peripheral blood. Libraries were prepared by immunoSEQ multiplex PCR; TCRdb keeps only in-frame clonotypes and omits some of them. The profile shows 70,000 to 95,000 clones, about 87% of them singletons. The sequenced material came from blood. All receptors come from a person aged 18 to 70 in good health.

This rearrangement joins TRBV5-5 to TRBJ2-7, with D tentatively TRBD1 or TRBD2 (5 bases each). The ends were cut back, 3 bases at V and 2 bases at J, with 9 bases in the middle. The CDR3 totals 13 residues. CDR1 and CDR2 (germline): SGHKS, YYEKEE (reference sequence). The CDR3 is CASSWGYAYEQYF. DNA of the CDR3: TGTGCCAGCAGCTGGGGGTACGCCTACGAGCAGTACTTC.

The V gene is TRBV9, the J gene TRBJ2-1, with D possibly matching TRBD2 (9 bases). Germline V gene lookup returns CDR1 SGDLS and CDR2 YYNGEE. This CDR3 comprises 21 residues. Trimming pared 1 base from V and 1 base from J, leaving 27 bases between. CDR3 residues: CASSVRSGRGRAGGSYNEQFF. The CDR3 bases are TGTGCCAGCAGCGTAAGATCGGGCAGGGGGCGAGCGGGAGGATCCTACAATGAGCAGTTCTTC.

The rearrangement links TRBV5-8 to TRBJ2-3; D ambiguous. The CDR3 has 15 amino acids. Trimming stripped 0 bases from V and 2 bases from J, with 10 bases between. CDR1 and CDR2 from the germline V gene are SGHTS and YDEGEE. For the CDR3, the DNA is TGTGCCAGCAGCTTGGTTTCTTCCTACACAGATACGCAGTATTTT. Protein sequence: CASSLVSSYTDTQYF.

The chain is built from TRBV9 and TRBJ1-2; D perhaps matches TRBD1 (6 bases). Per germline, CDR1 SGDLS and CDR2 YYNGEE. Trimming removed 3 bases at V and 4 bases at J, with 10 bases between. This CDR3 region has 13 residues. The DNA for the CDR3 is TGTGCCAGCAGCGCGGGGGCCTCCTATGGCTACACCTTC. Protein sequence: CASSAGASYGYTF.

V and J are TRBV7-3 and TRBJ2-7; 13 bases align to TRBD2. This CDR3 has 21 residues. The V gene end was trimmed by 5 bases and the J gene end by 2 bases; junction bases not matched to a gene: 21. Germline CDR1 and CDR2: SGHTA and FQGTGA. The CDR3 loop is CASSPPIGLAGEGGRAYEQYF. Written as DNA, the CDR3 is TGTGCCAGCAGCCCACCGATTGGACTAGCGGGAGAAGGAGGGAGGGCCTACGAGCAGTACTTC.

V is TRBV29-1 and J is TRBJ1-1; D remains unclear. The length of the CDR3 is 11 residues. The V and J ends lost 1 base and 7 bases respectively, with 7 bases between them. Germline V gives CDR1 SQVTM, CDR2 ANQGSEA. The CDR3 sequence: CSVEAGNEAFF. The DNA for the CDR3 is TGCAGCGTTGAAGCGGGGAATGAAGCTTTCTTT. The whole variable domain, filled in from reference TRBV29-1 and TRBJ1-1, reads SAVISQKPSRDICQRGTSLTIQCQVDSQVTMMFWYRQQPGQSLTLIATANQGSEATYESGFVIDKFPISRPNLTFSTLTVSNMSPEDSSIYLCSVEAGNEAFFGQGTRLTVV.

The genes are TRBV5-1 and TRBJ1-3, with D hard to call. This CDR3 is 15 amino acids long. V was cut by 3 bases and J by 0 bases, with 10 bases left in between. Germline values: CDR1 SGHRS, CDR2 YFSETQ. This CDR3 is CASSSAGDSGNTIYF. The CDR3 nucleotides read TGCGCCAGCAGCTCTGCCGGGGACTCTGGAAACACCATATATTTT. The full variable domain, completed using reference TRBV5-1 and TRBJ1-3, is KAGVTQTPRYLIKTRGQQVTLSCSPISGHRSVSWYQQTPGQGLQFLFEYFSETQRNKGNFPGRFSGRQFSNSRSEMNVSTLELGDSALYLCASSSAGDSGNTIYFGEGSWLTVV.

The V and J genes are TRBV4-2 and TRBJ1-3; D is unclear. The CDR3 spans 13 residues. The germline V and J ends were trimmed by 3 bases and 7 bases, with 10 bases remaining between them. Germline CDR1 LGHNA, CDR2 YNFKEQ. CDR3 coding DNA: TGTGCCAGCAGCCATGAATCCGGGAACACCATATATTTT. Translated: CASSHESGNTIYF.

The V gene is TRBV5-1, the J gene TRBJ2-3; 8 bases map to TRBD2. The junction had 13 bases not matched to a gene; V was cut back by 4 bases and J by 0 bases. This CDR3 region has 18 residues. Per the germline V gene, CDR1 is SGHRS and CDR2 is YFSETQ. Here the CDR3 reads CASSPTFGGGMSTDTQYF. The CDR3 coding sequence is TGCGCCAGCAGCCCTACGTTTGGCGGGGGGATGAGCACAGATACGCAGTATTTT.

This clone has just a few counts. This rearrangement joins TRBV7-9 to TRBJ2-7; D perhaps matches TRBD1 (5 bases). There are 12 residues in the CDR3. Trimming left V 2 bases short and J 6 bases short, with 8 bases between. Germline CDR1 is SEHNR and CDR2 is FQNEAQ (reference sequence). In DNA, the CDR3 is TGTGCCAGCAGCTTAATGGACACCGAGCAGTACTTC. Protein: CASSLMDTEQYF. The full variable domain, rest sourced from reference TRBV7-9 and TRBJ2-7, is DTGVSQNPRHKITKRGQNVTFRCDPISEHNRLYWYRQTLGQGPEFLTYFQNEAQLEKSRLLSDRFSAERPKGSFSTLEIQRTEQGDSAMYLCASSLMDTEQYFGPGTRLTVT.

V and J are TRBV5-1 and TRBJ2-2; D is perhaps TRBD1 or TRBD2 (6 bases each). V gave up 4 bases and J gave up 0 bases, with 13 bases separating them. This CDR3 contains 16 residues. Germline V gene lookup returns CDR1 SGHRS and CDR2 YFSETQ. CDR3 DNA: TGCGCCAGCAGCAGGGGAGGACAGCCGAACACCGGGGAGCTGTTTTTT. Its protein product is CASSRGGQPNTGELFF.

This chain's CDR3 is CASSFSRRTAYGYTF. In nucleotides, the CDR3 is TGTGCCAGCAGTTTCTCCCGTAGAACCGCCTATGGCTACACCTTC. The chain joins TRBV6-5 to TRBJ1-2; D remains ambiguous. Trimming stripped 4 bases from V and 4 bases from J, with 16 bases between. Per the germline V gene, CDR1 is MNHEY and CDR2 is SVGAGI. The CDR3 length is 15 residues.

The chain combines TRBV6-1 with TRBJ1-2, with 8 nucleotides matching TRBD1. In germline, CDR1 is MNHNS, CDR2 SASEGT. Unmatched junction bases numbered 5, after V lost 7 bases and J lost 4 bases. The CDR3 spans 13 residues. The CDR3 nucleotides are TGTGCCAGCAACAGACAGGGGCCCTATGGCTACACCTTC. As protein: CASNRQGPYGYTF.

V gene TRBV19 combines with J gene TRBJ2-1; 7 nucleotides match TRBD2. The length of the CDR3 is 14 residues. The ends lost 10 bases at V and 5 bases at J; junction bases unmatched: 11. Germline assignment: CDR1 LNHDA and CDR2 SQIVND (reference sequence). CDR3 amino acids: CATQWASGHNEQFF. The CDR3 coding sequence is TGTGCCACCCAATGGGCTAGCGGACACAATGAGCAGTTCTTC.

The V call is TRBV6-6, the J call TRBJ1-5; D gene uncertain. The germline V and J ends were trimmed by 2 bases and 6 bases, with 8 bases remaining between them. The CDR3 is 13 residues long. Germline loops: CDR1 MNHNY, CDR2 SVGAGI (reference sequence). CDR3 nucleotide sequence: TGTGCCAGCAGTTACGCCGATTCTCAGCCCCAGCATTTT. It encodes CASSYADSQPQHF.

The chain carries TRBV29-1 and TRBJ1-1; TRBD1 aligns across 8 bases. This CDR3 region has 11 residues. CDR1 and CDR2 (germline): SQVTM, ANQGSEA. The ends lost 8 bases at V and 5 bases at J; junction bases unmatched: 4. This CDR3 is CSFHRGTEAFF. The CDR3 nucleotides read TGCAGCTTCCACAGGGGGACTGAAGCTTTCTTT.

This clone is a singleton in its sample. V is TRBV19 and J is TRBJ2-7, with TRBD2 as a possible D gene (6 bases). The CDR3 extends over 15 amino acids. V lost 4 bases and J lost 0, with 13 bases in between. CDR1 is LNHDA and CDR2 is SQIVND in the germline V gene (reference sequence). DNA of the CDR3: TGTGCCAGTAGTAAGCGGAGGGACGGCTCCTACGAGCAGTACTTC. Translating gives CASSKRRDGSYEQYF.